This record covers a single T cell receptor (beta chain). Its antigen remains unidentified. The sample belongs to a study of shared clonotypes between healthy human individuals. Study observations and caveats: The study drew on few donors, limiting represented genetic and exposure-history diversity. Only blood underwent sampling, and tissue repertoires likely differ.

The repertoire was sequenced with immunoSEQ multiplex PCR; TCRdb's copy has only in-frame clones and lacks some. The sample has some 2,000,000 clones, 85% to 95% seen once. Caucasian adults living in Nashville, Tennessee, provided all samples. From germline, CDR1 is LGHNA and CDR2 YNFKEQ. V was pared by 4 bases and J by 1 base, with 5 bases of the junction left unmatched. The CDR3 length is 15 residues. Sequencing used naive CD4+ T cells sorted from blood. Subset described: CD45RA+ positively selected. J is TRBJ2-3 and V is TRBV4-2; 7 bases match TRBD2. This TCR was recovered from a man in his late teens or twenties in good health. This CDR3 is CASSLQRGGTDTQYF. As DNA, the CDR3 is TGTGCCAGCAGCCTACAACGGGGGGGCACAGATACGCAGTATTTT.